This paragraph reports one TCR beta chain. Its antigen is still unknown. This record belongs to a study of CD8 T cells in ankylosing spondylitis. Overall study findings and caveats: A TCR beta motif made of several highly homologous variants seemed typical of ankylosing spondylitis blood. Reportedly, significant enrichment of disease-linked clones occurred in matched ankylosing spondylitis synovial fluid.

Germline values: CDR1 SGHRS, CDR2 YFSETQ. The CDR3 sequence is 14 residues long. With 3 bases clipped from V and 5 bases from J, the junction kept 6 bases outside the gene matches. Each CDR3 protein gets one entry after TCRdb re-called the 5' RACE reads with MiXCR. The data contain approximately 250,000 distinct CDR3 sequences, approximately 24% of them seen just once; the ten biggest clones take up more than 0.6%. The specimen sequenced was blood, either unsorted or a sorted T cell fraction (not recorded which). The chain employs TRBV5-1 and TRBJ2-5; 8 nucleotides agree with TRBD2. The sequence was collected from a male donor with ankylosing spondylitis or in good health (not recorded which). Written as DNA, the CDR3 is TGCGCCAGCAGCTATGGGACTAGAGAGGAGACCCAGTACTTC. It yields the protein CASSYGTREETQYF.